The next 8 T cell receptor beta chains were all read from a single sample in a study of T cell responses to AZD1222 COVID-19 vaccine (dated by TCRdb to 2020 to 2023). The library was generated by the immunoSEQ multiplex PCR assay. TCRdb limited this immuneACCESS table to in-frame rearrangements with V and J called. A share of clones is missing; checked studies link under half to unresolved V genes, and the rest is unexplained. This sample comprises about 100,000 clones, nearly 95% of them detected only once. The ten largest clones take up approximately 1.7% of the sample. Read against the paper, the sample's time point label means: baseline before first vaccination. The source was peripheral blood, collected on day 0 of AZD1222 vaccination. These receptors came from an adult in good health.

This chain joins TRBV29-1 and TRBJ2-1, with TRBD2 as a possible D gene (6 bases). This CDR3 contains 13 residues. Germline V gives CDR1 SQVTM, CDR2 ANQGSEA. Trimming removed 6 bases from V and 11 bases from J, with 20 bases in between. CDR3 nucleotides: TGCAGCGTCGCGACTAGATTTACAATGAAGCAGTTCTTC. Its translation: CSVATRFTMKQFF.

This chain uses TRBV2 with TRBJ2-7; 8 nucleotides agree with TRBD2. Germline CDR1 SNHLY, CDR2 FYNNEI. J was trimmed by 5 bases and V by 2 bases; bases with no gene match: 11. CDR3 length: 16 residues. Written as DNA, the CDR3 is TGTGCCAGCAGTGAACCGGACGGGAGGGCTTTTAACGAGCAGTACTTC. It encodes CASSEPDGRAFNEQYF.

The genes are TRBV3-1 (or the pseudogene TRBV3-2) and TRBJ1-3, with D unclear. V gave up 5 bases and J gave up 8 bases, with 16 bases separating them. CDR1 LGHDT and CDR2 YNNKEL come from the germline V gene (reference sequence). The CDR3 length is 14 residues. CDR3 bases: TGTGCCAGCAGCAGGCGGACTACAGTGGACACCATATATTTT. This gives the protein CASSRRTTVDTIYF.

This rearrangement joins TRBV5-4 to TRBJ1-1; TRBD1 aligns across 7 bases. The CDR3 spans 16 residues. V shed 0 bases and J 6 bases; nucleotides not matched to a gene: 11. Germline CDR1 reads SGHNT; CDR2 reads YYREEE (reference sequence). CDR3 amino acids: CASSLADFTGVAEAFF. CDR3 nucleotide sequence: TGTGCCAGCAGCTTGGCCGATTTTACAGGGGTCGCTGAAGCTTTCTTT.

The CDR3 bases are TGCAGCGTTGCTGGGACAGGGACCTATGGCTACACCTTC. Translated: CSVAGTGTYGYTF. This chain uses TRBV29-1 with TRBJ1-2; 9 positions agree with TRBD1. The CDR3 covers 13 residues. CDR1 SQVTM and CDR2 ANQGSEA come from the germline V gene. V was clipped by 4 bases and J by 4 bases; unmatched bases: 4.

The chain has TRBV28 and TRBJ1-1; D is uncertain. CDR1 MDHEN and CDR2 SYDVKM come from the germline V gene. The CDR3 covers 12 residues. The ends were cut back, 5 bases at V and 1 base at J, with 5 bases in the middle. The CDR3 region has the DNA TGTGCCAGCAGTCTAGAGAACACTGAAGCTTTCTTT. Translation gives CASSLENTEAFF. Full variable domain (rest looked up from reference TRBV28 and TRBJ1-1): DVKVTQSSRYLVKRTGEKVFLECVQDMDHENMFWYRQDPGLGLRLIYFSYDVKMKEKGDIPEGYSVSREKKERFSLILESASTNQTSMYLCASSLENTEAFFGQGTRLTVV.

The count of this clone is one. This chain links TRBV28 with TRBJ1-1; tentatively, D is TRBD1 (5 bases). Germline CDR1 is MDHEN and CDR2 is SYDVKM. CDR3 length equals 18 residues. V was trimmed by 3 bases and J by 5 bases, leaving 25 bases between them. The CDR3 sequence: CASSFGFIGAPIGTEAFF. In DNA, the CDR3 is TGTGCCAGCAGTTTCGGGTTTATTGGGGCCCCGATCGGAACTGAAGCTTTCTTT.

DNA of the CDR3: TGTGCCATCACCCCCTCGTCGAGGACTTCTGAAGCTTTCTTT. Translation gives CAITPSSRTSEAFF. The rearrangement joins TRBV10-3 to TRBJ1-1; D call uncertain. Trimming pared 7 bases from V and 6 bases from J, leaving 18 bases between. The CDR3 covers 14 residues. CDR1 ENHRY and CDR2 SYGVKD come from the germline V gene.